A selection of T cell receptor beta chains follows, all from one sample in a study of blood T cell repertoires in COVID-19. The protocol was immunoSEQ multiplex PCR, while the TCRdb copy is restricted to in-frame clones and leaves out a portion. Of under 250,000 clones listed, about 82% are singletons. The sample taken for sequencing was peripheral blood. Receptors originate from a man older than 75 with acute or convalescent COVID-19. CDR3s include the opening cysteine and the closing phenylalanine or tryptophan. Fields, in order: V gene, D gene, J gene, clone size, CDR3 DNA, CDR3 protein. A D gene is named only where the DNA matches it firmly. Clone sizes are given selectively: once, few, many, or a class where the clone is expanded.

v_gene: TRBV15
d_gene: TRBD2
j_gene: TRBJ2-7
abundance: NA
CDR3nt: TGTGCCACCAGCAGAGTAGCAGGGACTAGCGGGAGAACCTACGAGCAGTACTTC
CDR3aa: CATSRVAGTSGRTYEQYF

v_gene: TRBV10-3
d_gene: TRBD1
j_gene: TRBJ2-1
abundance: NA
CDR3nt: TGTGCCATCAGTAACCTTCCGGGACAGGGCCTCAATGAGCAGTTCTTC
CDR3aa: CAISNLPGQGLNEQFF

v_gene: TRBV23-1
d_gene: TRBD1
j_gene: TRBJ1-5
abundance: NA
CDR3nt: TGCGCCAGCAGTCGTACCGGGACAGGGAGCAATCAGCCCCAGCATTTT
CDR3aa: CASSRTGTGSNQPQHF

v_gene: TRBV2
d_gene: TRBD2
j_gene: TRBJ2-1
abundance: NA
CDR3nt: TGTGCCAGCAGTGATGGGACTAGGCTCTACAATGAGCAGTTCTTC
CDR3aa: CASSDGTRLYNEQFF

v_gene: TRBV5-1
d_gene: TRBD2
j_gene: TRBJ2-7
abundance: NA
CDR3nt: TGCGCCAGCAGCCCCCCGACTAGCACCTACGAGCAGTACTTC
CDR3aa: CASSPPTSTYEQYF

v_gene: TRBV10-3
d_gene: NA
j_gene: TRBJ1-2
abundance: NA
CDR3nt: TGTGCCATCAGTGAAGGGGGAGTCGGGGGCTACACCTTC
CDR3aa: CAISEGGVGGYTF

v_gene: TRBV5-6
d_gene: NA
j_gene: TRBJ1-2
abundance: NA
CDR3nt: TGTGCCAGCAGCTTGGCCAGGGCCAGCGGCTACACCTTC
CDR3aa: CASSLARASGYTF

v_gene: TRBV5-8
d_gene: NA
j_gene: TRBJ1-5
abundance: NA
CDR3nt: TGTGCCAGCAGCTTGAGAGGGGGTGTTCAGCCCCAGCATTTT
CDR3aa: CASSLRGGVQPQHF

v_gene: TRBV4-3
d_gene: NA
j_gene: TRBJ1-1
abundance: NA
CDR3nt: TGCGCCAGCAGCCAAGATCGGCGCCGAGGGACTGAAGCTTTCTTT
CDR3aa: CASSQDRRRGTEAFF

v_gene: TRBV6-5
d_gene: TRBD1
j_gene: TRBJ1-4
abundance: few
CDR3nt: TGTGCCAGCAGTTACGCCCCGGGACAGGGACACGAAAAACTGTTTTTT
CDR3aa: CASSYAPGQGHEKLFF

v_gene: TRBV28
d_gene: NA
j_gene: TRBJ2-5
abundance: NA
CDR3nt: TGTGCCAGCAGTTCTCCAGTTCGGGGGAGCCAAGAGACCCAGTACTTC
CDR3aa: CASSSPVRGSQETQYF

v_gene: TRBV4-1
d_gene: NA
j_gene: TRBJ1-5
abundance: NA
CDR3nt: TGCGCCAGCAGCCAATCCGGGTTGAGGGGGGGCGCAGGTCGCAATCAGCCCCAGCATTTT
CDR3aa: CASSQSGLRGGAGRNQPQHF

v_gene: TRBV7-2
d_gene: TRBD1
j_gene: TRBJ1-2
abundance: NA
CDR3nt: TGTGCCAGCAGCCTCCTTCCGGGACAGGGAAGCTATGGCTACACCTTC
CDR3aa: CASSLLPGQGSYGYTF

v_gene: TRBV6-2/TRBV6-3
d_gene: TRBD1
j_gene: TRBJ1-1
abundance: NA
CDR3nt: TGTGCCAGCAGTACAGCCGGGACAGGGGTGGTTGAAGCTTTCTTT
CDR3aa: CASSTAGTGVVEAFF

v_gene: TRBV10-1
d_gene: TRBD1
j_gene: TRBJ2-7
abundance: NA
CDR3nt: TGCGCCAGCAGTGACCCAGGGACAGGGGCAACCTACGAGCAGTACTTC
CDR3aa: CASSDPGTGATYEQYF

v_gene: TRBV5-6
d_gene: NA
j_gene: TRBJ1-2
abundance: NA
CDR3nt: TGTGCCAGCAGCCGTGACAGAACTATCGCGGGCTACACCTTC
CDR3aa: CASSRDRTIAGYTF

v_gene: TRBV5-1
d_gene: TRBD2
j_gene: TRBJ2-7
abundance: NA
CDR3nt: TGCGCCAGCAGCCGGGGACTACCCGACTACGAGCAGTACTTC
CDR3aa: CASSRGLPDYEQYF